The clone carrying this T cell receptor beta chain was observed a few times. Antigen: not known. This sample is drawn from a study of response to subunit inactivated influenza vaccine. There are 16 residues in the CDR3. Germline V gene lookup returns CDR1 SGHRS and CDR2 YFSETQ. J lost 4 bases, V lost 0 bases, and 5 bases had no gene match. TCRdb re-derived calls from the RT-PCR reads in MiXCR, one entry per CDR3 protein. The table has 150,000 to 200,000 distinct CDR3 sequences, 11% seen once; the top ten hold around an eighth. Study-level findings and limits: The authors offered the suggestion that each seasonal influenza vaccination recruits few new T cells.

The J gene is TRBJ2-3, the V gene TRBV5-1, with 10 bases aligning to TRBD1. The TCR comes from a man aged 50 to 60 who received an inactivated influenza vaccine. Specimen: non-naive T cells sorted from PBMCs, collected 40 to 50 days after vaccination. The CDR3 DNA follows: TGCGCCAGCAGCTTGGGACAGGGGGCCGTCGCAGATACGCAGTATTTT. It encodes CASSLGQGAVADTQYF.